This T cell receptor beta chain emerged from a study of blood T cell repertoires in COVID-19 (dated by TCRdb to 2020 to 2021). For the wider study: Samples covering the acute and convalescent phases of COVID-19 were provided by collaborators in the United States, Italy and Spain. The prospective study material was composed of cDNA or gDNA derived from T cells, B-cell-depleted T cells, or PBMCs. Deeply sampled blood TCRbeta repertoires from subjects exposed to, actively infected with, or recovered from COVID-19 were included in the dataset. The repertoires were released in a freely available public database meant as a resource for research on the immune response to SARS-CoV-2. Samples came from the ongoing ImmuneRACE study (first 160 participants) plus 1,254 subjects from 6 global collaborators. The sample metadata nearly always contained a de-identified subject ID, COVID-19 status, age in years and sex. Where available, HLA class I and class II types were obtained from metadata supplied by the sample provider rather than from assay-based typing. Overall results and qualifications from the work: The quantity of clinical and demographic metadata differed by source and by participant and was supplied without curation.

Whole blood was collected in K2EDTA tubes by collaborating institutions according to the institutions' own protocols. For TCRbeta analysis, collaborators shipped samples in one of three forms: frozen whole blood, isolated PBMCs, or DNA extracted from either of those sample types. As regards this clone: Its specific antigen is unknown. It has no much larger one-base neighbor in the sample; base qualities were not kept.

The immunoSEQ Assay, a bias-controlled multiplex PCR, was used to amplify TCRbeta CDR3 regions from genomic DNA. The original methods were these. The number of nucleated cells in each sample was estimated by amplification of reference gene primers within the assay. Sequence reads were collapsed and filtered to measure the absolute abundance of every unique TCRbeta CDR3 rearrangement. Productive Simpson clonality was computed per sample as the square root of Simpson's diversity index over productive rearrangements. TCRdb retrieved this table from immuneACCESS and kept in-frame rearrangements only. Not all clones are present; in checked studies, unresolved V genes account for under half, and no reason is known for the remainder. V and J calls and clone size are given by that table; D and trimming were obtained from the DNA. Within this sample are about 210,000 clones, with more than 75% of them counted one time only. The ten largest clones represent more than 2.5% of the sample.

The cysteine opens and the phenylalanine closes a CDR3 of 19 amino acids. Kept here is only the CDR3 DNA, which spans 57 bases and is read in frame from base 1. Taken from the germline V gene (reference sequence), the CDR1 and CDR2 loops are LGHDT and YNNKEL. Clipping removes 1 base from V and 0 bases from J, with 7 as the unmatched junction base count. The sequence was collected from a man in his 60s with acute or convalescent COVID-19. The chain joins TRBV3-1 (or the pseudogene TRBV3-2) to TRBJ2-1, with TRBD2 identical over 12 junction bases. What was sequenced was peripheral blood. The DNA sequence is TGTGCCAGCAGCCAAGGTGGCCTAGCGGGGGGGCCCTCCTACAATGAGCAGTTCTTC. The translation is CASSQGGLAGGPSYNEQFF.